These 18 T cell receptor beta chains were sequenced from one sample in a study of cytomegalovirus exposure and HLA in healthy donors. This table comes from immunoSEQ multiplex PCR, and its TCRdb copy is limited to in-frame clones, with some not included. The table lists tens of thousands of clones, about 93% of them singletons. Sequenced: PBMCs. The receptors here all came from a woman in her twenties or thirties in good health and CMV-seropositive.

The chain employs TRBV7-6 and TRBJ1-1; maybe TRBD1 (5 bases). Germline CDR1 and CDR2: SGHVS and FNYEAQ. The V gene lost 5 bases and the J gene lost 1 base, with 14 bases spanning the gap. This CDR3 is 15 amino acids long. DNA for the CDR3: TGTGCCAGCAGCCAACTACAGGTGGGGAACACTGAAGCTTTCTTT. Translating it yields CASSQLQVGNTEAFF. The whole variable domain, remainder taken from reference TRBV7-6 and TRBJ1-1, is GAGVSQSPRYKVTKRGQDVALRCDPISGHVSLYWYRQALGQGPEFLTYFNYEAQQDKSGLPNDRFSAERPEGSISTLTIQRTEQRDSAMYRCASSQLQVGNTEAFFGQGTRLTVV.

This chain links TRBV6-5 with TRBJ2-7, with 9 nucleotides matching TRBD1. Trimming cost V 2 bases and J 3 bases; bases outside gene matches: 5. CDR1 and CDR2 from the germline V gene are MNHEY and SVGAGI. The CDR3 sequence is 15 residues long. CDR3 residues: CASSYGGQGVYEQYF. CDR3 nucleotides: TGTGCCAGCAGTTACGGGGGACAGGGAGTCTACGAGCAGTACTTC.

J is TRBJ2-1 and V is TRBV27, with a tentative D call TRBD2 (5 bases). With 4 bases removed from V and 0 bases from J, the gap between germline ends came to 10 bases. The CDR3 loop spans 15 amino acids. From germline, CDR1 is MNHEY and CDR2 SMNVEV (reference sequence). The CDR3 region is CASSYSADSYNEQFF. In DNA, the CDR3 is TGTGCCAGCAGTTATAGCGCTGACTCCTACAATGAGCAGTTCTTC.

The rearrangement uses TRBV5-1 and TRBJ2-6; tentative D call: TRBD1 (5 bases). Germline V gives CDR1 SGHRS, CDR2 YFSETQ. This CDR3 spans 18 amino acids. The germline V and J ends were trimmed by 4 bases and 1 base, with 18 bases remaining between them. CDR3 sequence (DNA): TGCGCCAGCAGCCAAAACCAGGGTTTTTGGTCTGGGGCCAACGTCCTGACTTTC. Amino acids: CASSQNQGFWSGANVLTF.

The rearrangement uses TRBV4-2 and TRBJ2-1; the D gene is possibly TRBD2 (5 bases). The germline V gene has CDR1 LGHNA and CDR2 YNFKEQ. CDR3 length: 17 residues. Trimming took 3 bases from V and 0 from J, leaving 15 bases between them. The CDR3 DNA follows: TGTGCCAGCAGCCAGTCGGGTAGCGCCGGCTCCTACAATGAGCAGTTCTTC. This codes for CASSQSGSAGSYNEQFF.

The chain carries TRBV6-1 and TRBJ2-7, with D tentatively TRBD1 (6 bases). The CDR3 has 12 residues. The germline gives CDR1 MNHNS, CDR2 SASEGT. V lost 3 bases, J lost 5 bases, and 8 bases lay in between. CDR3 nucleotides: TGTGCCAGCAGTGAGGGACATAACGAGCAGTACTTC. Translating it yields CASSEGHNEQYF.

The chain carries TRBV6-5 and TRBJ1-3, with D maybe TRBD1 (5 bases). V was shortened by 6 bases and J by 2 bases, with 11 bases between the two germline ends. This CDR3 is built from 14 residues. Germline loops: CDR1 MNHEY, CDR2 SVGAGI. CDR3 sequence reads: CASSSRAAGNTIYF. The DNA for the CDR3 is TGTGCCAGCAGCTCCAGGGCCGCTGGAAACACCATATATTTT.

The rearrangement joins TRBV10-3 to TRBJ2-1; D may be TRBD2 (6 bases). Germline V gives CDR1 ENHRY, CDR2 SYGVKD. The CDR3 runs to 20 residues. The V end lost 0 bases, the J end lost 0 bases, and 21 bases lay between the germline ends. The CDR3 is CAISESSSEETTSSYNEQFF. CDR3 nucleotides: TGTGCCATCAGTGAGTCTTCTAGCGAAGAAACAACGAGCTCCTACAATGAGCAGTTCTTC.

This clone was found once. The chain employs TRBV6-5 and TRBJ2-7, with D unresolved. CDR1 is MNHEY and CDR2 is SVGAGI in the germline V gene. The CDR3 has 14 amino acids. With 0 bases removed from V and 5 bases from J, the gap between germline ends came to 11 bases. CDR3: CASSYSVSVDEQYF. The CDR3 bases are TGTGCCAGCAGTTACTCGGTCAGTGTGGACGAGCAGTACTTC.

CDR3 nucleotides: TGTGCCACCCCACCTCTCCCAGCGGGAGATGAGGGGGCCAACGTCCTGACTTTC. This translates into CATPPLPAGDEGANVLTF. The chain is built from TRBV10-3 and TRBJ2-6; 8 positions agree with TRBD2. There are 18 residues in the CDR3. Looked up from germline, CDR1 is ENHRY and CDR2 is SYGVKD. The V segment lost 10 bases and the J segment 4 bases; nucleotides outside the gene matches: 18.

The V gene is TRBV28, the J gene TRBJ1-5, with D possibly matching TRBD1 (5 bases). This CDR3 is 17 amino acids long. The ends were cut back, 5 bases at V and 7 bases at J, with 24 bases in the middle. Germline CDR1 and CDR2: MDHEN and SYDVKM. The CDR3 sequence: CASSPPSGTLVGQPQHF. CDR3 coding DNA: TGTGCCAGCAGTCCACCCTCCGGGACTCTCGTTGGACAGCCCCAGCATTTT.

This clone appeared a few times. The chain uses TRBV6-5 and TRBJ1-2; D is unclear. V was cut by 7 bases and J by 8 bases, with 17 bases left in between. The germline CDR1 and CDR2 sequences are MNHEY and SVGAGI. The CDR3 runs 13 residues. CDR3 DNA sequence: TGTGCCAGCAAAGTACTAAGGAGCCTCGGCTACACCTTC. This gives the protein CASKVLRSLGYTF.

Concerning this clone itself: This sample also contains other DNA sequences that code for the same CDR3. The rearrangement joins TRBV27 to TRBJ2-1; 13 bases are a match to TRBD2. This CDR3 has 15 residues. CDR1 and CDR2 (germline): MNHEY, SMNVEV (reference sequence). J was trimmed by 5 bases and V by 6 bases; bases with no gene match: 4. The CDR3 sequence is CASSPGTSGNNEQFF. The CDR3 DNA sequence: TGTGCCAGCAGCCCCGGGACTAGCGGGAACAATGAGCAGTTCTTC.

This clone was seen more than once but under ten times. CDR3 in DNA: TGTGCCAGCAGCGCAGCCGGGGAGAGGGAAAAACTGTTTTTT. It codes for CASSAAGEREKLFF. This chain links TRBV7-9 with TRBJ1-4; D remains unclear. From germline, CDR1 is SEHNR and CDR2 FQNEAQ (reference sequence). There are 14 residues in the CDR3. V was shortened by 5 bases and J by 8 bases, with 15 bases between the two germline ends.

The chain has TRBV5-6 and TRBJ2-1; 7 nucleotides align to TRBD1. The CDR3 covers 18 residues. Looked up from germline, CDR1 is SGHDT and CDR2 is YYEEEE. The junction had 15 bases not matched to a gene; V was cut back by 4 bases and J by 2 bases. The CDR3 DNA is TGTGCCAGCAGCAAACGAAGACAGGGATGGTCGACCTACAATGAGCAGTTCTTC. It is translated as CASSKRRQGWSTYNEQFF.

The J gene is TRBJ1-1, the V gene TRBV28, with 8 bases matching TRBD1. The germline V gene has CDR1 MDHEN and CDR2 SYDVKM. With V trimmed by 2 bases and J by 4 bases, 6 bases remained unmatched. There are 15 residues in the CDR3. The CDR3, as DNA: TGTGCCAGCAGTTTAAGCTGGGACAGGCGCACTGAAGCTTTCTTT. Translation: CASSLSWDRRTEAFF.

This sequence joins TRBV4-3 and TRBJ1-1; possibly TRBD1 for D (6 bases). The CDR3 totals 18 residues. Germline V gene sequence: CDR1 LGHNA, CDR2 YSLEER. V lost 4 bases and J lost 4, with 25 bases in between. The CDR3 is CASSRQQGLNYLSTEAFF. CDR3 bases: TGCGCCAGCAGCCGCCAACAGGGTCTGAACTACCTGAGCACTGAAGCTTTCTTT.

V gene TRBV21-1 combines with J gene TRBJ1-3; TRBD1, as called in the table, went unchecked against the DNA. TRBV21-1 corresponds to a pseudogene. This CDR3 has 16 amino acids. CDR3 DNA sequence: TGTGCCAGCAGCAAAGTACAGACAGAATCTGGAAACACCATATATTTT. Protein sequence: CASSKVQTESGNTIYF.